A single sample is the source of the 12 T cell receptor beta chains below, sequenced in a study of cytomegalovirus exposure and HLA in healthy donors. 13 Jbeta primers and 60 Vbeta primers were used for the PCR. Data came from immunoSEQ multiplex PCR; TCRdb stores just in-frame clones and leaves some out. The sample yields 95,000 to 150,000 clones, around 66% seen once. Sequences were obtained from PBMCs. The receptor source for this set is a woman aged 40 to 50 in good health and CMV-seropositive.

The V call is TRBV5-6, the J call TRBJ1-1; 7 positions agree with TRBD1. Germline trimming cut 0 bases from V and 4 bases from J; bases unmatched to any gene: 6. This CDR3 has 15 residues. Per germline, CDR1 SGHDT and CDR2 YYEEEE. Written as DNA, the CDR3 is TGTGCCAGCAGCTTGGGTTTCAGGGGGAGCACTGAAGCTTTCTTT. Translated, it gives CASSLGFRGSTEAFF.

The chain employs TRBV27 and TRBJ2-7; 10 nucleotides agree with TRBD1. The germline CDR1 and CDR2 sequences are MNHEY and SMNVEV (reference sequence). Trimming at V came to 6 bases and at J to 0 bases, leaving 5 bases not matched to a gene. The CDR3 has 15 amino acids. CDR3 amino acids: CASRRGQGYSYEQYF. The CDR3 coding sequence is TGTGCCAGCAGACGGGGACAGGGGTACTCCTACGAGCAGTACTTC.

Here the CDR3 reads CASSPQGGDEQYF. The DNA of the CDR3 is TGTGCCAGCTCACCACAGGGAGGAGACGAGCAGTACTTC. The J gene is TRBJ2-7, the V gene TRBV18; perhaps TRBD2 as D (6 bases). The length of the CDR3 is 13 residues. V was pared by 1 base and J by 5 bases, with 9 bases between. From germline, CDR1 is KGHSH and CDR2 LQKENI.

The chain joins TRBV10-1 to TRBJ1-1; D possibly corresponds to TRBD1 (6 bases). V was pared by 3 bases and J by 2 bases, with 10 bases between. Germline loops: CDR1 WNHNN, CDR2 SYGVQD (reference sequence). The CDR3 sequence is 14 residues long. Here the CDR3 DNA reads TGCGCCAGCAGTGATGGGACACAAAACACTGAAGCTTTCTTT. It specifies CASSDGTQNTEAFF.

This clone was seen just once. The chain has TRBV28 and TRBJ2-3, with 10 positions matching TRBD2. With V trimmed by 8 bases and J by 1 base, 9 bases remained unmatched. This CDR3 comprises 16 residues. CDR1 and CDR2 (germline): MDHEN, SYDVKM. The chain's CDR3 is CASQTSGFAGTDTQYF. As DNA, the CDR3 is TGTGCCAGCCAGACTAGCGGGTTTGCGGGCACAGATACGCAGTATTTT. Full variable domain (remainder filled in from reference TRBV28 and TRBJ2-3): DVKVTQSSRYLVKRTGEKVFLECVQDMDHENMFWYRQDPGLGLRLIYFSYDVKMKEKGDIPEGYSVSREKKERFSLILESASTNQTSMYLCASQTSGFAGTDTQYFGPGTRLTVL.

CDR3 region: CASSIDTYTEAFF. The CDR3, as DNA: TGTGCCAGTAGTATAGATACATACACTGAAGCTTTCTTT. This chain joins TRBV19 and TRBJ1-1, with D unresolved. The CDR3 totals 13 residues. The V and J ends lost 0 bases and 3 bases respectively, with 5 bases between them. Germline assignment: CDR1 LNHDA and CDR2 SQIVND (reference sequence).

This clone showed up just once. The rearrangement uses TRBV4-2 and TRBJ2-6; TRBD1 is a possible D gene (6 bases). The V gene lost 0 bases and the J gene lost 10 bases, with 19 bases spanning the gap. Germline V gives CDR1 LGHNA, CDR2 YNFKEQ. The CDR3 is 17 residues long. The CDR3 region has the DNA TGTGCCAGCAGCCAAGATTTCACAGGGAGTGGGGAGAACGTCCTGACTTTC. This sequence encodes CASSQDFTGSGENVLTF.

This chain connects TRBV6-1 to TRBJ2-5, with 12 bases matching TRBD2. The V segment lost 4 bases and the J segment 3 bases; nucleotides outside the gene matches: 6. The CDR3 totals 16 residues. Per germline, CDR1 MNHNS and CDR2 SASEGT. CDR3 sequence reads: CASSGGLAGWEETQYF. The CDR3 DNA reads TGTGCCAGCAGTGGAGGACTAGCGGGGTGGGAAGAGACCCAGTACTTC.

The DNA of the CDR3 is TGCGCCAGCAGCTTGCAGGGACTAGCGGACTACAATGAGCAGTTCTTC. This encodes CASSLQGLADYNEQFF. This sequence joins TRBV5-1 and TRBJ2-1, with TRBD2 identical over 11 bases. The CDR3 loop spans 16 amino acids. Per the germline V gene, CDR1 is SGHRS and CDR2 is YFSETQ. Trimming took 1 base from V and 3 from J; bases not matched to a gene: 3.

This clone was seen a few times. The rearrangement uses TRBV2 and TRBJ2-5; the match to TRBD1 covers 8 bases. With 0 bases clipped from V and 4 bases from J, the junction kept 7 bases outside the gene matches. The CDR3 is made up of 16 amino acids. Germline CDR1 SNHLY, CDR2 FYNNEI. CDR3 sequence reads: CASSEAQQGAGETQYF. The CDR3 DNA reads TGTGCCAGCAGTGAAGCGCAGCAGGGGGCCGGAGAGACCCAGTACTTC.

The V call is TRBV30, the J call TRBJ1-1, with D unclear. Per germline, CDR1 GTSNPN and CDR2 SVGIG (reference sequence). V shed 4 bases and J shed 5 bases, with 11 bases lying between them. The CDR3 is 12 amino acids. CDR3 in amino acids: CAWIAGGTEAFF. The CDR3 DNA follows: TGTGCCTGGATAGCCGGTGGAACTGAAGCTTTCTTT.

The genes are TRBV25-1 and TRBJ1-4; D is possibly TRBD1 (6 bases). From germline, CDR1 is MGHDK and CDR2 SYGVNS. This CDR3 is 17 amino acids long. V lost 6 bases and J lost 0, with 17 bases in between. Here the CDR3 DNA reads TGTGCCAGCAGCCCACTCACAGGGAGTGCAACTAATGAAAAACTGTTTTTT. Translation gives CASSPLTGSATNEKLFF.